The sequence of this T cell receptor beta chain was determined in a study of T cell responses to AZD1222 COVID-19 vaccine. Study-level points and caveats: Baseline seropositives among AZD1222 recipients totaled only five or six. Every sample of the repertoires postdated the peak T cell response. Regions 160-218 and 743-854 dominated among vaccine-associated CD4 TCRs spanning spike. Donors skewed white British and female; clonal diversity was possibly underestimated.

The CDR3 has 13 amino acids. Germline V gene sequence: CDR1 MNHEY, CDR2 SMNVEV (reference sequence). V was trimmed by 6 bases and J by 6 bases, leaving 11 bases between them. The data were produced by immunoSEQ multiplex PCR, yet TCRdb's version contains in-frame clones alone and is incomplete. Of around 58,000 clones listed, about 81% are singletons. As regards this clone: What it binds is unknown.

The source material was peripheral blood, sampled on day 0 of AZD1222 vaccination. The chain has TRBV27 and TRBJ2-2; the D gene is possibly TRBD1 (5 bases). This sequence originates from an adult in good health. CDR3 DNA: TGTGCCAGCAGGCCGACAGCGTCCGGGGAGCTGTTTTTT. The encoded protein is CASRPTASGELFF.